This T cell receptor beta chain was documented in a study of T cell repertoires in cytomegalovirus infection. Background on the study: Through public TCR beta signatures, both CMV infection and matching HLA type were indicated.

Findings and caveats of the study: The ex vivo response showed dominance by HLA-C-restricted CMV-specific TCR beta clonotypes. Cumulated frequencies of public TCR beta families served to identify carriers of CMV plus the relevant HLA.

A remark on this clonotype: The target antigen is unknown.

Germline CDR1 is DFQATT and CDR2 is SNEGSKA (reference sequence). CDR3 size: 17 residues. V lost 1 base to trimming and J lost 4 bases; unmatched junction nucleotides: 8. TCRdb redid the calling of the reads with MiXCR, one entry per CDR3 protein. The sample includes about 570,000 distinct CDR3 sequences, under 45% of them seen just once. The chain combines TRBV20-1 with TRBJ2-5; 14 bases align to TRBD2. This material consisted of cultured PBMCs, taken from culture after CMV antigen stimulation. The TCR sequence derives from a human donor in good health (CMV status not recorded). Some clones in this sample may be carry-over from other donors' samples. DNA of the CDR3: TGCAGTGCTAGAGGAGGGACTAGCGGGAGTGTCGCAGAGACCCAGTACTTC. It codes for CSARGGTSGSVAETQYF.